The present entry profiles one TCR beta chain with its context. This entry comes from a study of control samples from healthy donors and cancer patients. The germline V and J ends were trimmed by 3 bases and 3 bases, with 5 bases remaining between them. The length of the CDR3 is 11 residues. The germline V gene has CDR1 GTSNPN and CDR2 SVGIG (reference sequence). TCRdb's copy holds only in-frame clones and misses some; the assay was immunoSEQ multiplex PCR. The sample has 55,000 to 85,000 clones, over 75% seen once. Sequenced sample: PBMCs. The chain uses TRBV30 and TRBJ1-1, with no clear D. The clonotype was recovered from a woman aged 50 to 60 with head and neck cancer. This CDR3 is CAWRADTEAFF. In nucleotides, the CDR3 is TGTGCCTGGAGGGCAGACACTGAAGCTTTCTTT.